This is a list of T cell receptor beta chains from one sample in a study of blood T cell repertoires in COVID-19. Assay: immunoSEQ multiplex PCR; the TCRdb copy retains only in-frame clones and omits some. The table records some 220,000 clones, less than 85% of them present only once. Input material: peripheral blood. Receptor source: a woman aged 70-85 years with acute or convalescent COVID-19. Both conserved end residues are part of each CDR3. The D gene is left open where the match is weak. The size entry is marked missing in some rows and otherwise reads once, few, many or a size class.

j_call: TRBJ2-2; clone_size: few; d_call: TRBD1; v_call: TRBV27; cdr3_nt: TGTGCCAGCAGCCCCTACCGGGACAGGGGTACCGGGGAGCTGTTTTTT; cdr3_aa: CASSPYRDRGTGELFF
j_call: TRBJ1-2; clone_size: once; d_call: .; v_call: TRBV4-3; cdr3_nt: TGCGCCAGCAGCCAAGTTGGGGAGTCTGGCTACACCTTC; cdr3_aa: CASSQVGESGYTF
j_call: TRBJ2-1; clone_size: few; d_call: .; v_call: TRBV7-8; cdr3_nt: TGTGCCAGCAGCTTAGGGGGCGGGGATAGCTCCTACAATGAGCAGTTCTTC; cdr3_aa: CASSLGGGDSSYNEQFF
j_call: TRBJ1-2; clone_size: .; d_call: .; v_call: TRBV5-1; cdr3_nt: TGCGCCAGCAGCTCCGAGGAGGGTGCCTATGGCTACACCTTC; cdr3_aa: CASSSEEGAYGYTF
j_call: TRBJ2-7; clone_size: .; d_call: .; v_call: TRBV9; cdr3_nt: TGTGCCAGCAGCGAGTCAACAGTTGCTTGGTACGAGCAGTACTTC; cdr3_aa: CASSESTVAWYEQYF
j_call: TRBJ2-5; clone_size: .; d_call: TRBD2; v_call: TRBV30; cdr3_nt: TGTGCCTGGAGTCGCGGGGGGCAAGAGACCCAGTACTTC; cdr3_aa: CAWSRGGQETQYF
j_call: TRBJ2-5; clone_size: once; d_call: TRBD2; v_call: TRBV29-1; cdr3_nt: TGCAGCGCCTGGGTGTTTATTAGCGGGGGCCCCCAAGAGACCCAGTACTTC; cdr3_aa: CSAWVFISGGPQETQYF
j_call: TRBJ1-1; clone_size: .; d_call: .; v_call: TRBV6-2/TRBV6-3; cdr3_nt: TGTGCCAGCAGTTACTCGGCCCCTGGGGGCAGGAACACTGAAGCTTTCTTT; cdr3_aa: CASSYSAPGGRNTEAFF
j_call: TRBJ1-3; clone_size: once; d_call: .; v_call: TRBV6-5; cdr3_nt: TGTGCCAGCAGCCACGGAGTAGTTGGAAACACCATATATTTT; cdr3_aa: CASSHGVVGNTIYF
j_call: TRBJ1-2; clone_size: .; d_call: .; v_call: TRBV21-1; cdr3_nt: TGTGCCAGCAGCAACGGACAGGGGGACGGCTACACCTTC; cdr3_aa: CASSNGQGDGYTF
j_call: TRBJ1-5; clone_size: .; d_call: .; v_call: TRBV18; cdr3_nt: TGTGCCAGCTCACCGGCAGTTAGCAATCAGCCCCAGCATTTT; cdr3_aa: CASSPAVSNQPQHF
j_call: TRBJ1-2; clone_size: .; d_call: TRBD1; v_call: TRBV6-5; cdr3_nt: TGTGCCAGCAGTTACGTTACAGGGGCTAACTATGGCTACACCTTC; cdr3_aa: CASSYVTGANYGYTF
j_call: TRBJ2-1; clone_size: .; d_call: .; v_call: TRBV25-1; cdr3_nt: TGTGCCAGCCGACTAGGGTACAATGAGCAGTTCTTC; cdr3_aa: CASRLGYNEQFF
j_call: TRBJ2-1; clone_size: .; d_call: .; v_call: TRBV11-2; cdr3_nt: TGTGCCAGCAGCACGGGATACAATGAGCAGTTCTTC; cdr3_aa: CASSTGYNEQFF
j_call: TRBJ1-5; clone_size: .; d_call: .; v_call: TRBV6-5; cdr3_nt: TGTGCCAGCAGTTACTCCCCTTTGGGCGGGCAGCCCCAGCATTTT; cdr3_aa: CASSYSPLGGQPQHF
j_call: TRBJ1-6; clone_size: .; d_call: .; v_call: TRBV11-2; cdr3_nt: TGTGCCAGCAGCTACCAGACAGGCTTTTCACCCCTCCACTTT; cdr3_aa: CASSYQTGFSPLHF
j_call: TRBJ2-7; clone_size: .; d_call: TRBD1; v_call: TRBV12-3/TRBV12-4; cdr3_nt: TGTGCCAGCAGTTCACAGGGGTTCGAGCAGTACTTC; cdr3_aa: CASSSQGFEQYF
j_call: TRBJ2-7; clone_size: .; d_call: .; v_call: TRBV7-9; cdr3_nt: TGTGCCAGCAGCTTAGGAGGCAGCCCCTACGAGCAGTACTTC; cdr3_aa: CASSLGGSPYEQYF
j_call: TRBJ2-3; clone_size: .; d_call: TRBD2; v_call: TRBV11-2; cdr3_nt: TGTGCCAGCAGCTTGACTAGCGGGGGCTTCACAGATACGCAGTATTTT; cdr3_aa: CASSLTSGGFTDTQYF
j_call: TRBJ2-5; clone_size: .; d_call: .; v_call: TRBV6-5; cdr3_nt: TGTGCCAGCAGCGAGCAAGCCGGGGGAAAAGAGACCCAGTACTTC; cdr3_aa: CASSEQAGGKETQYF
j_call: TRBJ2-5; clone_size: .; d_call: .; v_call: TRBV18; cdr3_nt: TGTGCCAGCTCAGTGCGACAAGAGGAGACCCAGTACTTC; cdr3_aa: CASSVRQEETQYF
j_call: TRBJ2-7; clone_size: .; d_call: .; v_call: TRBV18; cdr3_nt: TGTGCCAGCTCACCACGCGGTTCCAGCTCCTACGAGCAGTACTTC; cdr3_aa: CASSPRGSSSYEQYF
j_call: TRBJ1-2; clone_size: .; d_call: .; v_call: TRBV19; cdr3_nt: TGTGCCGCGACCGGGAGTTATGGCTACACCTTC; cdr3_aa: CAATGSYGYTF
j_call: TRBJ2-1; clone_size: .; d_call: .; v_call: TRBV5-1; cdr3_nt: TGCGCCAGCAGCATAGAACTAGATCGTGGGGATGAGCAGTTCTTC; cdr3_aa: CASSIELDRGDEQFF
j_call: TRBJ1-4; clone_size: .; d_call: .; v_call: TRBV6-6; cdr3_nt: TGTGCCAGCAGTTTTGACAGACCAACTAATGAAAAACTGTTTTTT; cdr3_aa: CASSFDRPTNEKLFF
j_call: TRBJ1-1; clone_size: .; d_call: .; v_call: TRBV21-1; cdr3_nt: TGTGCCAGCATTCTTCCGACAGGGGGGGACACTGAAGCTTTCTTT; cdr3_aa: CASILPTGGDTEAFF